The 15 T cell receptor beta chains below all came from one sample that was sequenced in a study of cytomegalovirus exposure and HLA in healthy donors. PCR used 60 Vbeta primers and 13 Jbeta primers. Sequencing used immunoSEQ multiplex PCR; TCRdb keeps in-frame clones, though not all of them. This sample has 150,000 to 200,000 clones, with around 81% found just once. Sequenced: PBMCs. Receptors originate from a woman aged 25 to 39 in good health and CMV-seropositive.

V gene TRBV30 combines with J gene TRBJ2-5, with 11 bases matching TRBD2. The V gene's germline CDR1 is GTSNPN and CDR2 SVGIG (reference sequence). After removal of 4 bases from V and 3 bases from J, the junction contained 4 bases not matched to a gene. The CDR3 consists of 14 residues. CDR3 nucleotide sequence: TGTGCCTGGACGGCGACTAGCGGGGAAGAGACCCAGTACTTC. Residues: CAWTATSGEETQYF. The variable domain in full, with the rest retrieved from reference TRBV30 and TRBJ2-5, is SQTIHQWPATLVQPVGSPLSLECTVEGTSNPNLYWYRQAAGRGLQLLFYSVGIGQISSEVPQNLSASRPQDRQFILSSKKLLLSDSGFYLCAWTATSGEETQYFGPGTRLLVL.

This sequence joins TRBV18 and TRBJ2-2; tentatively, D is TRBD1 (5 bases). The V end lost 3 bases, the J end lost 3 bases, and 26 bases lay between the germline ends. The CDR3 is made up of 20 amino acids. Per germline, CDR1 KGHSH and CDR2 LQKENI. CDR3 bases: TGTGCCAGCTCACCCTCCTGGGTATCGAAGACCACGACAGACACCGGGGAGCTGTTTTTT. This codes for CASSPSWVSKTTTDTGELFF.

The rearrangement links TRBV10-2 to TRBJ1-1; no clear D. Germline V gene sequence: CDR1 WSHSY, CDR2 SAAADI. The CDR3 length is 17 residues. V gave up 4 bases and J gave up 0 bases, with 18 bases separating them. As DNA, the CDR3 is TGCGCCAGCAGTGGTGCGGGAGTACAGAGGATGAACACTGAAGCTTTCTTT. This gives the protein CASSGAGVQRMNTEAFF.

The chain has TRBV11-2 and TRBJ1-2; D gene uncertain. Trimming pared 7 bases from V and 14 bases from J, leaving 17 bases between. Germline values: CDR1 SGHAT, CDR2 FQNNGV. The CDR3 contains 11 residues. CDR3 sequence: CASTLGQVFTF. CDR3 in DNA: TGTGCCAGCACCCTAGGTCAAGTTTTTACCTTC.

J is TRBJ2-2 and V is TRBV7-6; possibly TRBD1 for D (6 bases). The CDR3 is 16 amino acids. Germline V gene lookup returns CDR1 SGHVS and CDR2 FNYEAQ. V lost 4 bases, J lost 6 bases, and 18 bases lay in between. CDR3 DNA: TGTGCCAGCAGCTCATCAGGGGTGGTAAAGGCCGGGGAGCTGTTTTTT. As protein: CASSSSGVVKAGELFF.

The CDR3 sequence is CAIRAGGSYEQYF. In nucleotides, the CDR3 is TGTGCCATCAGAGCAGGGGGCTCCTACGAGCAGTACTTC. The gene calls are TRBV10-3 and TRBJ2-5; 7 nucleotides match TRBD1. The DNA end favors TRBJ2-7, so the J call may be wrong. Germline lookup yields CDR1 ENHRY and CDR2 SYGVKD. The CDR3 is 13 residues long.

The chain couples TRBV9 to TRBJ2-3, with TRBD2 matching 9 bases. CDR1 is SGDLS and CDR2 is YYNGEE in the germline V gene. With V trimmed by 6 bases and J by 4 bases, 6 bases remained unmatched. The CDR3 sequence is 14 residues long. DNA of the CDR3: TGTGCCAGCACCCCTAGCGGGGAATCAGATACGCAGTATTTT. Protein: CASTPSGESDTQYF. Looking up the rest from reference TRBV9 and TRBJ2-3 gives the full variable domain: DSGVTQTPKHLITATGQRVTLRCSPRSGDLSVYWYQQSLDQGLQFLIQYYNGEERAKGNILERFSAQQFPDLHSELNLSSLELGDSALYFCASTPSGESDTQYFGPGTRLTVL.

V and J are TRBV9 and TRBJ2-1; a weak D match, TRBD1 (6 bases). CDR1 is SGDLS, CDR2 YYNGEE, per germline. The CDR3 sequence is 15 residues long. V was cut by 0 bases and J by 4 bases, with 11 bases left in between. CDR3 sequence reads: CASSVAVTGYNEQFF. The CDR3, as DNA: TGTGCCAGCAGCGTAGCAGTGACAGGATACAATGAGCAGTTCTTC. Together with reference TRBV9 and TRBJ2-1, the CDR3 gives the full variable domain: DSGVTQTPKHLITATGQRVTLRCSPRSGDLSVYWYQQSLDQGLQFLIQYYNGEERAKGNILERFSAQQFPDLHSELNLSSLELGDSALYFCASSVAVTGYNEQFFGPGTRLTVL.

The chain combines TRBV4-2 with TRBJ1-1; TRBD1 matches 8 bases. Looked up from germline, CDR1 is LGHNA and CDR2 is YNFKEQ. This CDR3 contains 15 residues. V lost 0 bases, J lost 4 bases, and 4 bases stayed unmatched. The CDR3 region has the DNA TGTGCCAGCAGCCAAGACGGACAGGGTGTCACTGAAGCTTTCTTT. Protein: CASSQDGQGVTEAFF.

CDR3 in amino acids: CASSSGVAEAFF. For the CDR3, the DNA is TGTGCCAGCAGTTCGGGGGTAGCTGAAGCTTTCTTT. This chain uses TRBV6-6 with TRBJ1-1, with a weak D call TRBD1 (5 bases). V was trimmed by 4 bases and J by 6 bases, leaving 9 bases between them. The CDR3 sequence is 12 residues long. Per the germline V gene, CDR1 is MNHNY and CDR2 is SVGAGI (reference sequence).

The V and J genes are TRBV6-5 and TRBJ2-2; D perhaps matches TRBD2 (7 bases). Deletions cut 0 bases from V and 11 bases from J, with 16 bases between. The CDR3 sequence is 15 residues long. Germline values: CDR1 MNHEY, CDR2 SVGAGI. Here the CDR3 reads CASSYSFPGEGELFF. CDR3 DNA: TGTGCCAGCAGTTACTCGTTTCCAGGGGAGGGAGAGCTGTTTTTT.

This clone has just a few counts. The genes are TRBV5-8 and TRBJ1-1, with D maybe TRBD1 (5 bases). This CDR3 is built from 13 residues. V was trimmed by 1 base and J by 4 bases, leaving 8 bases between them. From germline, CDR1 is SGHTS and CDR2 YDEGEE. CDR3 in DNA: TGTGCCAGCAGCTTGATGGGGGGCACTGAAGCTTTCTTT. Amino acid sequence: CASSLMGGTEAFF.

The rearrangement links TRBV5-4 to TRBJ1-1, with TRBD1 as a possible D gene (5 bases). The CDR3 extends over 15 amino acids. Germline CDR1 and CDR2: SGHNT and YYREEE (reference sequence). V was clipped by 0 bases and J by 6 bases, with 15 bases between them. In nucleotides, the CDR3 is TGTGCCAGCAGCTTGGTTGGCAGGGTCATTGCTGAAGCTTTCTTT. Translated, it gives CASSLVGRVIAEAFF.

The V and J genes are TRBV5-1 and TRBJ2-7; a possible D gene is TRBD2 (5 bases). Germline V CDR1 and CDR2: SGHRS, YFSETQ. The CDR3 extends over 17 amino acids. V gave up 3 bases and J gave up 0 bases, with 19 bases separating them. CDR3 nucleotides: TGCGCCAGCAGCTACGAAGGCCGGGGTGCCAGCTCCTACGAGCAGTACTTC. It is translated as CASSYEGRGASSYEQYF.

The rearrangement uses TRBV10-3 and TRBJ1-1; 7 nucleotides agree with TRBD1. Unmatched junction bases numbered 3, after V lost 2 bases and J lost 3 bases. The CDR3 is made up of 14 amino acids. Germline V gene lookup returns CDR1 ENHRY and CDR2 SYGVKD. The CDR3 protein is CAISEPGQDTEAFF. CDR3 nucleotides: TGTGCCATCAGTGAGCCCGGACAGGACACTGAAGCTTTCTTT.